These T cell receptor beta chains were read from a single sample in a study of shared clonotypes between healthy human individuals. Measured with immunoSEQ multiplex PCR; TCRdb has only the in-frame clones, and not every one. This table holds some 2 million clones, roughly 94% found once. Sequencing was performed on naive CD4+ T cells sorted from blood. The receptors shown here come from a man younger than 35 in good health. The CDR3 runs from the conserved cysteine through the conserved F or W. A D gene is named only where the DNA matches it firmly. Clone size is not always given. Where it is, it says once, few, many or a class for expanded clones.

J: TRBJ2-5; V: TRBV10-3; size: NA; D: NA; DNA: TGTGCCATCAGTGTAGCGGCCCCCGGTTCGGAGACCCAGTACTTC; CDR3: CAISVAAPGSETQYF
J: TRBJ2-5; V: TRBV18; size: NA; D: NA; DNA: TGTGCCAGCTCCCGGGGGTCCGGAGAGACCCAGTACTTC; CDR3: CASSRGSGETQYF
J: TRBJ2-1; V: TRBV5-1; size: NA; D: TRBD2; DNA: TGCGCCAGCAGGACTGGGACTAGCGGGAGTCAAGAGCAGTTCTTC; CDR3: CASRTGTSGSQEQFF
J: TRBJ2-7; V: TRBV6-5; size: NA; D: TRBD2; DNA: TGTGCCAGCAGTTACATCGGGACTAGCGAGCAGTACTTC; CDR3: CASSYIGTSEQYF
J: TRBJ2-7; V: TRBV5-1; size: NA; D: TRBD2; DNA: TGCGCCAGCAGCCCTCGGGTAGCGGGATCCTACGAGCAGTACTTC; CDR3: CASSPRVAGSYEQYF
J: TRBJ2-2; V: TRBV27; size: NA; D: NA; DNA: TGTGCCAGCAGTTTAGTAACCGGGGAGCTGTTTTTT; CDR3: CASSLVTGELFF
J: TRBJ2-7; V: TRBV11-1; size: once; D: NA; DNA: TGTGCCAGCAGCTTAGCGGTCCGGGATTCAAGCTCCTACGAGCAGTACTTC; CDR3: CASSLAVRDSSSYEQYF
J: TRBJ2-1; V: TRBV4-3; size: once; D: TRBD2; DNA: TGCGCCAGCAGCCAACGACTAGCGGGAGGTATCTACAATGAGCAGTTCTTC; CDR3: CASSQRLAGGIYNEQFF
J: TRBJ2-5; V: TRBV11-3; size: NA; D: NA; DNA: TGTGCCAGCAGCTTGGGGGTGAAAGAGACCCAGTACTTC; CDR3: CASSLGVKETQYF
J: TRBJ1-6; V: TRBV16; size: NA; D: NA; DNA: TGTGCCAGCAGCCACTCCTATAATTCACCCCTCCACTTT; CDR3: CASSHSYNSPLHF
J: TRBJ2-1; V: TRBV30; size: NA; D: NA; DNA: TGTGCCTGGACGGTGGGACTTTTCTTTGGGGATGAGCAGTTCTTC; CDR3: CAWTVGLFFGDEQFF
J: TRBJ2-3; V: TRBV18; size: NA; D: TRBD2; DNA: TGTGCCAGCTCACCAACGACTAGCGGGATAGATACGCAGTATTTT; CDR3: CASSPTTSGIDTQYF
J: TRBJ1-2; V: TRBV7-2; size: NA; D: TRBD1; DNA: TGTGCCAGCAGCATGGACAGGGGACTCTATGGCTACACCTTC; CDR3: CASSMDRGLYGYTF
J: TRBJ2-5; V: TRBV7-8; size: NA; D: NA; DNA: TGTGCCAGCAGCCCCTTTACCAGGGGAACACACCAAGAGACCCAGTACTTC; CDR3: CASSPFTRGTHQETQYF
J: TRBJ1-4; V: TRBV30; size: NA; D: NA; DNA: TGTGCCTGGGGTCCCGGGGGGGAAAAACTGTTTTTT; CDR3: CAWGPGGEKLFF
J: TRBJ2-7; V: TRBV6-4; size: NA; D: NA; DNA: TGTGCCAGCAGTGACAGGGGTGGGGACGAGCAGTACTTC; CDR3: CASSDRGGDEQYF